Listed here are 10 T cell receptor beta chains from one sample, sequenced in a study of blood T cell repertoires in COVID-19. Sequencing used immunoSEQ multiplex PCR; TCRdb keeps in-frame clones, though not all of them. The table lists some 130,000 clones, more than 60% of them singletons. Source material: peripheral blood. These receptors were collected from a woman in her seventies with acute or convalescent COVID-19.

V usage is TRBV7-9 and J usage is TRBJ2-1, with 8 positions matching TRBD2. The V gene's germline CDR1 is SEHNR and CDR2 FQNEAQ (reference sequence). J lost 4 bases, V lost 6 bases, and 11 bases had no gene match. The CDR3 covers 16 residues. CDR3 in DNA: TGTGCCAGCAGTTCCCCCAGCGGGAGTGGGTACAATGAGCAGTTCTTC. This gives the protein CASSSPSGSGYNEQFF.

This clone was seen ten or more times. The V gene is TRBV4-3, the J gene TRBJ2-1; 14 bases agree with TRBD2. This CDR3 spans 16 amino acids. Germline-derived CDR1 and CDR2 are LGHNA and YSLEER. The J segment lost 4 bases and the V segment lost 3 bases, leaving 2 bases of the junction unmatched. As DNA, the CDR3 is TGCGCCAGCAGCCACGGGACTAGCGGGGGATACAATGAGCAGTTCTTC. Its protein is CASSHGTSGGYNEQFF.

The rearrangement uses TRBV9 and TRBJ2-1; D not certain. The CDR3 covers 11 residues. Deletions cut 4 bases from V and 6 bases from J, with 5 bases between. Germline V gene sequence: CDR1 SGDLS, CDR2 YYNGEE. The CDR3 region is CASSPGNEQFF. The CDR3 DNA reads TGTGCCAGCAGCCCGGGCAATGAGCAGTTCTTC.

This clone came up a few times. The chain links TRBV2 to TRBJ1-5; TRBD1 agrees at 8 bases. The CDR3 is 14 amino acids. J gave up 7 bases and V 4 bases, and 6 bases lay outside the gene matches. The germline gives CDR1 SNHLY, CDR2 FYNNEI. The DNA for the CDR3 is TGTGCCAGCAGTGTAATACAGGGGGGCCAGCCCCAGCATTTT. It yields the protein CASSVIQGGQPQHF.

This clone was recorded at least ten times. The genes are TRBV11-3 and TRBJ1-1; weak D call: TRBD1 (5 bases). The CDR3 is 14 amino acids. Looked up from germline, CDR1 is SGHNT and CDR2 is YENEEA. V dropped 2 bases and J dropped 4 bases, with 11 bases sitting between them. CDR3 sequence: CASSLRGGGTEAFF. For the CDR3, the DNA is TGTGCCAGCAGCTTAAGGGGTGGCGGCACTGAAGCTTTCTTT.

This clone was recorded once. The chain is built from TRBV2 and TRBJ1-4; 7 positions agree with TRBD1. From germline, CDR1 is SNHLY and CDR2 FYNNEI. Trimming cost V 6 bases and J 7 bases; bases outside gene matches: 8. CDR3 length equals 14 residues. The CDR3 DNA reads TGTGCCAGCAGATCGGGACAGTCGGGTGAAAAACTGTTTTTT. Translated, it gives CASRSGQSGEKLFF.

The J gene is TRBJ1-1, the V gene TRBV30, with a weak D call TRBD1 (5 bases). The CDR3 has 13 amino acids. Trimming removed 7 bases from V and 0 bases from J, with 12 bases in between. The V gene's germline CDR1 is GTSNPN and CDR2 SVGIG (reference sequence). CDR3 in DNA: TGTGCCTCCGGCGGGGGGGTGAACACTGAAGCTTTCTTT. This gives the protein CASGGGVNTEAFF.

This clone has a handful of counts. J is TRBJ2-2 and V is TRBV10-3; D may be TRBD1 (6 bases). In germline, CDR1 is ENHRY, CDR2 SYGVKD. Trimming pared 6 bases from V and 4 bases from J, leaving 9 bases between. This CDR3 is 13 amino acids long. CDR3 in DNA: TGTGCCATCAGACCCAGGGGCACCGGGGAGCTGTTTTTT. Translation gives CAIRPRGTGELFF.

The chain carries TRBV5-4 and TRBJ2-1; 7 bases fit TRBD2. The CDR3 extends over 14 amino acids. Per the germline V gene, CDR1 is SGHNT and CDR2 is YYREEE (reference sequence). Unmatched junction bases numbered 8, after V lost 4 bases and J lost 7 bases. CDR3: CASSPRGGWNEQFF. In DNA, the CDR3 is TGTGCCAGCAGCCCCCGCGGGGGTTGGAATGAGCAGTTCTTC.

The gene calls are TRBV7-2 and TRBJ1-2; D not certain. The CDR3 has 13 amino acids. Germline lookup yields CDR1 SGHTA and CDR2 FQGNSA. Trimming shortened V by 2 bases and J by 4 bases, and 8 bases separated the two germline ends. In nucleotides, the CDR3 is TGTGCCAGCAGCTTAAGACGGGGCTATGGCTACACCTTC. Translating it yields CASSLRRGYGYTF.